The 22 T cell receptor beta chains below come from one sample, sequenced in a study of T cell responses to AZD1222 COVID-19 vaccine. Only in-frame clones appear in the TCRdb table, and some are missing; sequencing was by immunoSEQ multiplex PCR. The table has tens of thousands of clones, 84% seen once. Source: peripheral blood, taken on day 0 of AZD1222 vaccination. These receptors were obtained from an adult in good health.

On this clone itself: Because the CDR3's place on the DNA is in doubt, the DNA is left out and the CDR3 is given as listed by TCRdb. This chain connects TRBV6-4 to TRBJ1-2. Looked up from germline, CDR1 is MRHNA and CDR2 is SNTAGT. Counting both end residues, the CDR3 totals 13 amino acids. CDR3: CASSTTEWGPGTF.

The V call is TRBV11-3, the J call TRBJ2-2; D not certain. V shed 5 bases and J shed 0 bases, with 7 bases lying between them. Germline lookup yields CDR1 SGHNT and CDR2 YENEEA. CDR3 length: 14 amino acids. Here the CDR3 DNA reads TGTGCCAGCAGCCCTCCAACGAACACCGGGGAGCTGTTTTTT. The encoded protein is CASSPPTNTGELFF.

The chain carries TRBV18 and TRBJ2-1; the D is unclear. The CDR3 loop spans 16 amino acids. Germline assignment: CDR1 KGHSH and CDR2 LQKENI. The ends were cut back, 4 bases at V and 0 bases at J, with 13 bases in the middle. The CDR3 DNA follows: TGTGCCAGCTCACGGTTCGCAGGCAGCTCCTACAATGAGCAGTTCTTC. Encoded protein: CASSRFAGSSYNEQFF. The variable domain in full, with the rest retrieved from reference TRBV18 and TRBJ2-1, is NAGVMQNPRHLVRRRGQEARLRCSPMKGHSHVYWYRQLPEEGLKFMVYLQKENIIDESGMPKERFSAEFPKEGPSILRIQQVVRGDSAAYFCASSRFAGSSYNEQFFGPGTRLTVL.

The V call is TRBV27, the J call TRBJ2-7; 8 positions agree with TRBD2. The V segment lost 6 bases and the J segment 1 base; nucleotides outside the gene matches: 8. The CDR3 covers 15 residues. From germline, CDR1 is MNHEY and CDR2 SMNVEV (reference sequence). The CDR3 region is CASRRDTSGSYEQYF. The CDR3 bases are TGTGCCAGCAGACGGGACACTAGCGGATCCTACGAGCAGTACTTC.

The chain joins TRBV18 to TRBJ2-2, with TRBD1 identical over 9 bases. The J segment lost 5 bases and the V segment lost 3 bases, leaving 7 bases of the junction unmatched. This CDR3 region has 16 residues. The germline gives CDR1 KGHSH, CDR2 LQKENI. The CDR3 region has the DNA TGTGCCAGCTCACCTCAGGGACAGGGAGCAACCGGGGAGCTGTTTTTT. It specifies CASSPQGQGATGELFF. Full variable domain (missing parts from reference TRBV18 and TRBJ2-2): NAGVMQNPRHLVRRRGQEARLRCSPMKGHSHVYWYRQLPEEGLKFMVYLQKENIIDESGMPKERFSAEFPKEGPSILRIQQVVRGDSAAYFCASSPQGQGATGELFFGEGSRLTVL.

The V gene is TRBV7-6, the J gene TRBJ2-3; D is uncertain. The germline gives CDR1 SGHVS, CDR2 FNYEAQ. The CDR3 loop spans 13 amino acids. V was cut by 5 bases and J by 3 bases, with 9 bases left in between. CDR3 region: CASSRVKTDTQYF. DNA for the CDR3: TGTGCCAGCAGCAGGGTGAAGACAGATACGCAGTATTTT.

The chain recombines TRBV2 with TRBJ1-5; TRBD1 aligns across 7 bases. Per the germline V gene, CDR1 is SNHLY and CDR2 is FYNNEI. The length of the CDR3 is 15 residues. The ends lost 4 bases at V and 4 bases at J; junction bases unmatched: 7. The CDR3 nucleotides are TGTGCCAGCAGTGTAACAGGGGTAGGAAATCAGCCCCAGCATTTT. Its protein product is CASSVTGVGNQPQHF.

V usage is TRBV5-4 and J usage is TRBJ2-3, with D possibly matching TRBD1 (6 bases). V was clipped by 5 bases and J by 1 base, with 20 bases between them. CDR3 length: 17 amino acids. CDR1 and CDR2 from the germline V gene are SGHNT and YYREEE (reference sequence). This chain's CDR3 is CASSDPQGPLGTDTQYF. The CDR3, as DNA: TGTGCCAGCAGTGACCCACAGGGACCCCTAGGCACAGATACGCAGTATTTT.

V is TRBV2 and J is TRBJ1-1; D unresolved. CDR1 and CDR2 (germline): SNHLY, FYNNEI. V was pared by 2 bases and J by 1 base, with 8 bases between. The CDR3 is 14 residues long. The CDR3 DNA is TGTGCCAGCAGTGAATTACACAAGAACACTGAAGCTTTCTTT. This codes for CASSELHKNTEAFF. The full variable domain, in which reference TRBV2 and TRBJ1-1 provide the parts outside the CDR3, is EPEVTQTPSHQVTQMGQEVILRCVPISNHLYFYWYRQILGQKVEFLVSFYNNEISEKSEIFDDQFSVERPDGSNFTLKIRSTKLEDSAMYFCASSELHKNTEAFFGQGTRLTVV.

This clone was observed a handful of times. This rearrangement joins TRBV3-1 (or the pseudogene TRBV3-2) to TRBJ1-1; tentatively, D is TRBD1 (5 bases). The CDR3 is made up of 14 amino acids. Germline V gene data show CDR1 as LGHDT and CDR2 as YNNKEL (reference sequence). V lost 2 bases and J lost 7, with 14 bases in between. The CDR3 sequence is CASSQREGTDEAFF. CDR3 bases: TGTGCCAGCAGCCAAAGGGAAGGGACTGATGAAGCTTTCTTT.

This chain joins TRBV10-3 and TRBJ2-3, with TRBD1 identical over 11 bases. After removal of 7 bases from V and 5 bases from J, the junction contained 8 bases not matched to a gene. Germline assignment: CDR1 ENHRY and CDR2 SYGVKD. CDR3 size: 15 residues. CDR3 in DNA: TGTGCCATCACAACCGGGACAGGGGGATTAGATACGCAGTATTTT. This sequence encodes CAITTGTGGLDTQYF.

The chain links TRBV7-2 to TRBJ2-5; D might be TRBD1 (6 bases). The length of the CDR3 is 15 residues. The V end was cut by 2 bases, the J end by 2 bases, with 12 bases between. The germline CDR1 and CDR2 sequences are SGHTA and FQGNSA. CDR3 amino acids: CASSLLWTAQETQYF. CDR3 coding DNA: TGTGCCAGCAGCTTATTGTGGACAGCACAAGAGACCCAGTACTTC.

The J gene is TRBJ2-1, the V gene TRBV2; 10 bases are shared with TRBD2. Germline V gene lookup returns CDR1 SNHLY and CDR2 FYNNEI. The ends lost 8 bases at V and 9 bases at J; junction bases unmatched: 10. The CDR3 has 14 residues. The CDR3 nucleotides read TGTGCCAGCCTAGAGTGGCTAGCGGGGGTTGAGCAGTTCTTC. Residues: CASLEWLAGVEQFF.

This chain uses TRBV5-1 with TRBJ1-1; TRBD1 might be the D (6 bases). V lost 0 bases, J lost 5 bases, and 8 bases lay in between. Germline CDR1 reads SGHRS; CDR2 reads YFSETQ. The CDR3 is 13 amino acids. The chain's CDR3 is CASSLEGGTEAFF. The DNA for the CDR3 is TGCGCCAGCAGCTTGGAGGGGGGAACTGAAGCTTTCTTT.

The chain links TRBV3-1 (or the pseudogene TRBV3-2) to TRBJ2-5, with 9 bases aligning to TRBD1. This CDR3 region has 15 residues. CDR1 is LGHDT, CDR2 YNNKEL, per germline (reference sequence). Trimming took 6 bases from V and 5 from J; bases not matched to a gene: 10. In nucleotides, the CDR3 is TGTGCCAGCAGGAGGGACAGGGCGAAGGGGGAGACCCAGTACTTC. Its translation is CASRRDRAKGETQYF.

The CDR3: CASSLHPPNTGYSGPGELFF. Here the CDR3 DNA reads TGCGCCAGCAGCTTGCACCCACCAAACACAGGGTACAGTGGTCCCGGGGAGCTGTTTTTT. The V and J genes are TRBV5-1 and TRBJ2-2, with TRBD1 as a possible D gene (6 bases). The CDR3 is 20 amino acids. Looked up from germline, CDR1 is SGHRS and CDR2 is YFSETQ. V gave up 1 base and J gave up 6 bases, with 28 bases separating them.

The chain has TRBV4-3 and TRBJ2-7; TRBD2 aligns across 9 bases. The germline V gene has CDR1 LGHNA and CDR2 YSLEER. CDR3 size: 16 residues. The junction had 6 bases not matched to a gene; V was cut back by 0 bases and J by 3 bases. CDR3 DNA sequence: TGCGCCAGCAGCCAAGATCATCGGCGGGGGGGCTACGAGCAGTACTTC. It is translated as CASSQDHRRGGYEQYF.

The table lists this clone with a count of one. V usage is TRBV12-3 or TRBV12-4 and J usage is TRBJ2-7; D may correspond to TRBD1 or TRBD2 (6 bases each). This CDR3 is 13 amino acids long. V was trimmed by 3 bases and J by 4 bases, leaving 10 bases between them. CDR3 protein: CASSLGGEYEQYF. In DNA, the CDR3 is TGTGCCAGCAGTTTGGGGGGCGAGTACGAGCAGTACTTC.

The V call is TRBV29-1, the J call TRBJ1-2; the D gene is possibly TRBD1 (5 bases). The CDR3 totals 15 residues. The V and J ends lost 5 bases and 1 base respectively, with 17 bases between them. Germline-derived CDR1 and CDR2 are SQVTM and ANQGSEA. CDR3 residues: CSVRPGPSRNYGYTF. For the CDR3, the DNA is TGCAGCGTTCGGCCAGGGCCCTCCCGTAACTATGGCTACACCTTC.

This clone showed up just a few times. This chain links TRBV27 with TRBJ1-2; 7 bases are shared with TRBD1. Trimming cost V 5 bases and J 6 bases; bases outside gene matches: 9. CDR3 length: 14 residues. The germline gives CDR1 MNHEY, CDR2 SMNVEV (reference sequence). The CDR3 loop reads CASSAYRGVDGYTF. CDR3 nucleotide sequence: TGTGCCAGCAGTGCCTACAGGGGAGTGGATGGCTACACCTTC.

This chain connects TRBV29-1 to TRBJ1-5; tentative D call: TRBD1 (5 bases). The CDR3 has 14 residues. Trimming pared 3 bases from V and 2 bases from J, leaving 11 bases between. From germline, CDR1 is SQVTM and CDR2 ANQGSEA. The CDR3, as DNA: TGCAGCGTTGATACAGGTATAGGCAATCAGCCCCAGCATTTT. This gives the protein CSVDTGIGNQPQHF.

V and J are TRBV5-8 and TRBJ1-1, with TRBD1 matching over 10 bases. This CDR3 is built from 15 residues. Germline V gene data show CDR1 as SGHTS and CDR2 as YDEGEE. The J segment lost 1 base and the V segment lost 3 bases, leaving 3 bases of the junction unmatched. CDR3 sequence (DNA): TGTGCCAGCAGCTACCGGGACAGGGGGAACACTGAAGCTTTCTTT. Translating it yields CASSYRDRGNTEAFF.